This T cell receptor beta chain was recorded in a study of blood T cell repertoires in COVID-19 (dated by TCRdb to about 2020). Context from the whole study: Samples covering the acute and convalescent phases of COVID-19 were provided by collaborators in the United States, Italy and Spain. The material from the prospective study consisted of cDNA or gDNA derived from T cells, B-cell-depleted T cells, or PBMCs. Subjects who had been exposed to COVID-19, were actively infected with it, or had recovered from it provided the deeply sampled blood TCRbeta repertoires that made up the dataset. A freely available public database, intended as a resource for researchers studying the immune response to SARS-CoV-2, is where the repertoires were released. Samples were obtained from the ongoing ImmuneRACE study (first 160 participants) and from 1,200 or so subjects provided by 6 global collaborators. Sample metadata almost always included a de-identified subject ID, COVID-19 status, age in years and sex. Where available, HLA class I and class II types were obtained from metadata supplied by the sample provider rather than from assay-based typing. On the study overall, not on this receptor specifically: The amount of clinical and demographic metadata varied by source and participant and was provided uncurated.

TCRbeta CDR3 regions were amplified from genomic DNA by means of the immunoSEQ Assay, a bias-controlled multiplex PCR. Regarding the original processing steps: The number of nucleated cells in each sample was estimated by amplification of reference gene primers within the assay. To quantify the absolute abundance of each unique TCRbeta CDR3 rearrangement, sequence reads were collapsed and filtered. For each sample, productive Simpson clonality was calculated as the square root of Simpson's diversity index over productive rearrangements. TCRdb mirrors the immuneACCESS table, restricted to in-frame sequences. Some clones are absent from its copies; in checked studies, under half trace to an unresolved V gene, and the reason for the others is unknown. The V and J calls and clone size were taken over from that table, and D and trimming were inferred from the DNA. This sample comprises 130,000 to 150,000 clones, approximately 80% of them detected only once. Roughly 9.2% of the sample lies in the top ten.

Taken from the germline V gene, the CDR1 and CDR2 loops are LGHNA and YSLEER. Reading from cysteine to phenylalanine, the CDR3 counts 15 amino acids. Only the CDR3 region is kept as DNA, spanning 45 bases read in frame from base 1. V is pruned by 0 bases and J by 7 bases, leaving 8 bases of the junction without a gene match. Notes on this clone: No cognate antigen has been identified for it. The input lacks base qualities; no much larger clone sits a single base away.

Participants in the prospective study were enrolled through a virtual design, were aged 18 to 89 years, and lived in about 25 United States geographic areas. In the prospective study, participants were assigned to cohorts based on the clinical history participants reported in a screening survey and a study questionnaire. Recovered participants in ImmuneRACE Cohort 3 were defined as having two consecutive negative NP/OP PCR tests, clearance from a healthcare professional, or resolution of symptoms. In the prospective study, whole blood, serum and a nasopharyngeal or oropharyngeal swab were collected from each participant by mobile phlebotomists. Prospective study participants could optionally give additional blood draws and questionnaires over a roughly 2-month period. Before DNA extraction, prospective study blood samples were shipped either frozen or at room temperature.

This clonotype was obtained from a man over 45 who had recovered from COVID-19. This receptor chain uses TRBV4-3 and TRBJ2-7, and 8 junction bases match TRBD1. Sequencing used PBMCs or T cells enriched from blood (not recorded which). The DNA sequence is TGCGCCAGCAGCCAAGATTCAGGGGGCCCACGGGAGCAGTACTTC. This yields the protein CASSQDSGGPREQYF.